This entry lists 27 T cell receptor beta chains sequenced from one sample in a study of T-cell reconstitution after alpha-beta-depleted transplantation in children. Construction of the TCRbeta library involved unique molecular identifiers. Using its own MiXCR run on the PCR reads, TCRdb lists one record per CDR3 protein. The table shows about 170,000 distinct CDR3 sequences, with around 10% occurring only once. The sequencing here drew on PBMCs, taken before TCRalphabeta/CD19-depleted stem cell transplant. These receptors were collected from a boy younger than 10 with acute myeloid leukemia, due to receive a stem cell transplant.

This clonotype was recorded at least ten times. V and J are TRBV5-4 and TRBJ2-3; the D gene is possibly TRBD1 (7 bases). Germline lookup yields CDR1 SGHNT and CDR2 YYREEE (reference sequence). CDR3 size: 16 residues. V was trimmed by 0 bases and J by 2 bases, leaving 13 bases between them. The CDR3 loop is CASSLASGGTTDTQYF. CDR3 DNA sequence: TGTGCCAGCAGCTTGGCCTCAGGGGGGACCACAGATACGCAGTATTTT.

The sample holds many counts of this clonotype. The genes are TRBV7-2 and TRBJ2-1; 10 positions agree with TRBD2. Germline V gene sequence: CDR1 SGHTA, CDR2 FQGNSA. Unmatched junction bases numbered 6, after V lost 1 base and J lost 9 bases. The CDR3 spans 15 residues. The CDR3 loop is CASSLEAGGPSEQFF. CDR3 bases: TGTGCCAGCAGCTTAGAAGCGGGAGGGCCTAGTGAGCAGTTCTTC.

This clonotype appeared once. The chain employs TRBV15 and TRBJ1-4, with 8 bases matching TRBD1. The J segment lost 2 bases and the V segment lost 2 bases, leaving 1 base of the junction unmatched. Germline assignment: CDR1 LNHNV and CDR2 YYDKDF (reference sequence). The length of the CDR3 is 15 residues. CDR3 nucleotides: TGTGCCACCAGCAGACCAGGGGGCACTAATGAAAAACTGTTTTTT. Protein: CATSRPGGTNEKLFF.

Many counts were recorded for this clonotype. This chain uses TRBV11-1 with TRBJ2-1; D is possibly TRBD2 (6 bases). V lost 5 bases to trimming and J lost 5 bases, with 10 bases between them. CDR3 length: 13 amino acids. Germline V gene data show CDR1 as SGHAT and CDR2 as FQDESV (reference sequence). CDR3 coding DNA: TGTGCCAGCAGCGCAGGAGGGGACAATGAGCAGTTCTTC. It translates to CASSAGGDNEQFF.

This clonotype was seen repeatedly, ten times or more. The V gene is TRBV4-2, the J gene TRBJ1-2; D is undetermined. Trimming left V 0 bases short and J 1 base short, with 18 bases between. The germline V gene has CDR1 LGHNA and CDR2 YNFKEQ. This CDR3 contains 18 residues. The CDR3 spells CASSQDPGFGGVNYGYTF. The CDR3 coding sequence is TGTGCCAGCAGCCAAGATCCGGGGTTCGGAGGCGTTAACTATGGCTACACCTTC.

This clonotype was detected ten times or more. The J gene is TRBJ1-2, the V gene TRBV7-2, with 7 bases identical to TRBD1. There are 13 residues in the CDR3. Looked up from germline, CDR1 is SGHTA and CDR2 is FQGNSA. Trimming at V came to 11 bases and at J to 8 bases, leaving 14 bases not matched to a gene. CDR3 region: CASPTGQLGGYTF. DNA of the CDR3: TGTGCCTCGCCGACAGGGCAATTAGGCGGCTACACCTTC.

The table lists this clonotype with many counts. V usage is TRBV5-1 and J usage is TRBJ2-2; D tentatively reads TRBD1 or TRBD2 (6 bases each). The V gene lost 6 bases and the J gene lost 1 base, with 10 bases spanning the gap. Germline V gives CDR1 SGHRS, CDR2 YFSETQ. The CDR3 length is 14 residues. The CDR3 loop reads CASKEGVNTGELFF. The CDR3, as DNA: TGCGCCAGCAAGGAGGGGGTGAACACCGGGGAGCTGTTTTTT. The full variable domain, in which reference TRBV5-1 and TRBJ2-2 provide the parts outside the CDR3, is KAGVTQTPRYLIKTRGQQVTLSCSPISGHRSVSWYQQTPGQGLQFLFEYFSETQRNKGNFPGRFSGRQFSNSRSEMNVSTLELGDSALYLCASKEGVNTGELFFGEGSRLTVL.

This clonotype was seen repeatedly, ten times or more. An end of the junction does not agree with germline; a read error may underlie this. The rearrangement links TRBV2 to TRBJ2-3; unclear D gene. This CDR3 has 14 residues. Germline CDR1 is SNHLY and CDR2 is FYNNEI. DNA for the CDR3: TGTACCAGCATATCAGGAAGGGCCTGGGATACGCAGTATTTT. Residues: CTSISGRAWDTQYF.

The CDR3 DNA sequence: TGTGCCAGCAGCTTACAGGGGGCGATCTACGAGCAGTACTTC. It codes for CASSLQGAIYEQYF. The V call is TRBV13, the J call TRBJ2-7; 8 nucleotides align to TRBD1. This CDR3 is 14 amino acids long. After removal of 2 bases from V and 3 bases from J, the junction contained 3 bases not matched to a gene. In germline, CDR1 is PRHDT, CDR2 FYEKMQ (reference sequence).

This clonotype was seen many times. V usage is TRBV12-3 or TRBV12-4 and J usage is TRBJ2-2; D possibly matches TRBD1 or TRBD2 (5 bases each). The CDR3 extends over 14 amino acids. The V end was cut by 3 bases, the J end by 5 bases, with 10 bases between. The CDR3 protein is CASSFRGETGELFF. Written as DNA, the CDR3 is TGTGCCAGCAGTTTTCGAGGGGAAACCGGGGAGCTGTTTTTT.

Many counts were recorded for this clonotype. The genes are TRBV7-2 and TRBJ2-3; 9 nucleotides line up with TRBD2. Trimming at V came to 5 bases and at J to 4 bases, leaving 7 bases not matched to a gene. The CDR3 has 15 residues. From germline, CDR1 is SGHTA and CDR2 FQGNSA. The CDR3, as DNA: TGTGCCAGCAGCACGCGACTAGCGGTTCCAGATACGCAGTATTTT. Its protein is CASSTRLAVPDTQYF.

This sequence joins TRBV20-1 and TRBJ2-3; 9 nucleotides agree with TRBD2. V lost 3 bases to trimming and J lost 1 base; unmatched junction nucleotides: 11. The CDR3 sequence is 17 residues long. Germline-derived CDR1 and CDR2 are DFQATT and SNEGSKA (reference sequence). CDR3 DNA sequence: TGCAGTGCTAGTAGAGCGGGGGGCAACCAGGGCACAGATACGCAGTATTTT. Protein: CSASRAGGNQGTDTQYF.

This clonotype was counted at least ten times. The rearrangement links TRBV2 to TRBJ2-3, with D hard to call. The CDR3 has 13 residues. CDR1 and CDR2 (germline): SNHLY, FYNNEI. Trimming removed 4 bases from V and 6 bases from J, with 11 bases in between. DNA for the CDR3: TGTGCCAGCAGTGCATTAAGGCCCGATACGCAGTATTTT. Its translation: CASSALRPDTQYF.

There are many counts of this clonotype. The chain has TRBV20-1 and TRBJ2-3; 13 positions agree with TRBD2. The ends lost 2 bases at V and 4 bases at J; junction bases unmatched: 3. Germline assignment: CDR1 DFQATT and CDR2 SNEGSKA (reference sequence). This CDR3 region has 15 residues. In DNA, the CDR3 is TGCAGTGCTAGACTACTAGCGGGGGGGCCAGATACGCAGTATTTT. It codes for CSARLLAGGPDTQYF.

This clonotype has a count of ten or more. This chain connects TRBV4-1 to TRBJ2-7; no clear D gene. CDR3 length equals 14 residues. CDR1 and CDR2 from the germline V gene are MGHRA and YSYEKL. V was trimmed by 0 bases and J by 6 bases, leaving 12 bases between them. Written as DNA, the CDR3 is TGCGCCAGCAGCCAAGATCCCCTGGTTACCGAGCAGTACTTC. It codes for CASSQDPLVTEQYF.

The table lists this clonotype with many counts. The V gene is TRBV4-2, the J gene TRBJ1-1; unclear D gene. Germline CDR1 LGHNA, CDR2 YNFKEQ. The CDR3 consists of 15 residues. V lost 4 bases and J 1 base, leaving 13 bases between the germline ends. This CDR3 is CASSPRGLGNTEAFF. The CDR3 DNA reads as TGTGCCAGCAGCCCGCGAGGGCTGGGGAACACTGAAGCTTTCTTT.

Ten or more counts support this clonotype. This sequence joins TRBV6-5 and TRBJ2-1; D might be TRBD2 (6 bases). V was clipped by 0 bases and J by 5 bases, with 11 bases between them. There are 15 residues in the CDR3. Germline V gene lookup returns CDR1 MNHEY and CDR2 SVGAGI. As DNA, the CDR3 is TGTGCCAGCAGTTACTCACTAGCAACAGACAATGAGCAGTTCTTC. This encodes CASSYSLATDNEQFF.

This chain links TRBV28 with TRBJ2-1; TRBD2 might be the D (5 bases). The germline V gene has CDR1 MDHEN and CDR2 SYDVKM. Trimming pared 2 bases from V and 6 bases from J, leaving 5 bases between. The CDR3 has 12 residues. The DNA for the CDR3 is TGTGCCAGCAGTTTAAGCGGCAATGAGCAGTTCTTC. Translation gives CASSLSGNEQFF.

This clonotype was seen many times. The chain couples TRBV5-1 to TRBJ2-2; 7 bases fit TRBD1. Germline-derived CDR1 and CDR2 are SGHRS and YFSETQ. After removal of 4 bases from V and 5 bases from J, the junction contained 11 bases not matched to a gene. The CDR3 has 16 amino acids. This chain's CDR3 is CASSTSPGQRTGELFF. The CDR3 region has the DNA TGCGCCAGCAGCACATCCCCGGGACAGAGGACCGGGGAGCTGTTTTTT.

This clonotype was found many times. The V gene is TRBV6-7, the J gene TRBJ2-1; 10 bases map to TRBD2. Being an ORF, TRBV6-7 has a function that is uncertain. CDR3 length: 17 residues. V gave up 0 bases and J gave up 7 bases; unmatched junction bases: 9. CDR3 protein: CASSYSRGLAGVNEQFF. The DNA for the CDR3 is TGTGCCAGCAGTTACTCGAGGGGCCTAGCGGGAGTTAATGAGCAGTTCTTC.

This clonotype was seen many times. The chain joins TRBV5-6 to TRBJ2-2; 8 bases match TRBD1. The CDR3 has 16 amino acids. After removal of 4 bases from V and 7 bases from J, the junction contained 12 bases not matched to a gene. Germline CDR1 reads SGHDT; CDR2 reads YYEEEE. The CDR3 DNA sequence: TGTGCCAGCAGCCAGGGGGCCGAACAGCTATACGGGGAGCTGTTTTTT. Translated, it gives CASSQGAEQLYGELFF.

There are many counts of this clonotype. This chain links TRBV6-5 with TRBJ2-7; 9 bases match TRBD2. The CDR3 totals 15 residues. After removal of 0 bases from V and 4 bases from J, the junction contained 4 bases not matched to a gene. Germline CDR1 is MNHEY and CDR2 is SVGAGI. The CDR3 DNA reads TGTGCCAGCAGTTACTCGACTAGCGGACTTTACGAGCAGTACTTC. It codes for CASSYSTSGLYEQYF.

This clonotype was found many times. The CDR3 is CASRLMGETQYF. Written as DNA, the CDR3 is TGTGCCAGCCGCCTTATGGGGGAGACCCAGTACTTC. The V and J genes are TRBV7-8 and TRBJ2-5; D is undetermined. This CDR3 contains 12 residues. Looked up from germline, CDR1 is SGHVS and CDR2 is FQNEAQ. V shed 8 bases and J shed 5 bases, with 12 bases lying between them. Using reference TRBV7-8 and TRBJ2-5 for the parts outside the CDR3, the full variable domain is GAGVSQSPRYKVAKRGQDVALRCDPISGHVSLFWYQQALGQGPEFLTYFQNEAQLDKSGLPSDRFFAERPEGSVSTLKIQRTQQEDSAVYLCASRLMGETQYFGPGTRLLVL.

In this sample, this clonotype turned up many times. V is TRBV14 and J is TRBJ2-1; D could derive from TRBD1 or TRBD2 (5 bases each). CDR1 and CDR2 from the germline V gene are SGHDN and FVKESK. The length of the CDR3 is 13 residues. V lost 3 bases and J lost 7, with 10 bases in between. The CDR3 is CASSHRWGNEQFF. The CDR3 DNA is TGTGCCAGCAGCCATCGTTGGGGGAATGAGCAGTTCTTC. The variable domain in full, completed from reference TRBV14 and TRBJ2-1, reads EAGVTQFPSHSVIEKGQTVTLRCDPISGHDNLYWYRRVMGKEIKFLLHFVKESKQDESGMPNNRFLAERTGGTYSTLKVQPAELEDSGVYFCASSHRWGNEQFFGPGTRLTVL.

This clonotype was counted at least ten times. The chain employs TRBV20-1 and TRBJ2-1; maybe TRBD1 (6 bases). The CDR3 sequence is 12 residues long. V was clipped by 4 bases and J by 4 bases, with 8 bases between them. Germline lookup yields CDR1 DFQATT and CDR2 SNEGSKA (reference sequence). The CDR3 sequence is CSAKGTYNEQFF. In DNA form, the CDR3 reads TGCAGTGCTAAAGGGACATACAATGAGCAGTTCTTC.

This clonotype was detected ten times or more. V usage is TRBV6-5 and J usage is TRBJ1-2; TRBD1 aligns across 8 bases. Germline-derived CDR1 and CDR2 are MNHEY and SVGAGI. This CDR3 region has 17 residues. The J segment lost 2 bases and the V segment lost 2 bases, leaving 10 bases of the junction unmatched. This chain's CDR3 is CASSYRTGDRINYGYTF. The CDR3, as DNA: TGTGCCAGCAGTTACCGGACTGGGGACAGGATAAACTATGGCTACACCTTC.

This clonotype was counted at least ten times. The rearrangement uses TRBV3-1 and TRBJ2-4, with D tentatively TRBD1 (5 bases). This CDR3 contains 14 residues. Trimming left V 3 bases short and J 9 bases short, with 15 bases between. Germline V lookup: CDR1 LGHDT, CDR2 YNNKEL (reference sequence). The CDR3 sequence: CASSQSLTVSIQYF. The CDR3 nucleotides are TGTGCCAGCAGCCAGAGCCTGACAGTCAGCATTCAGTACTTC. The variable domain in full, with the rest retrieved from reference TRBV3-1 and TRBJ2-4, is DTAVSQTPKYLVTQMGNDKSIKCEQNLGHDTMYWYKQDSKKFLKIMFSYNNKELIINETVPNRFSPKSPDKAHLNLHINSLELGDSAVYFCASSQSLTVSIQYFGAGTRLSVL.